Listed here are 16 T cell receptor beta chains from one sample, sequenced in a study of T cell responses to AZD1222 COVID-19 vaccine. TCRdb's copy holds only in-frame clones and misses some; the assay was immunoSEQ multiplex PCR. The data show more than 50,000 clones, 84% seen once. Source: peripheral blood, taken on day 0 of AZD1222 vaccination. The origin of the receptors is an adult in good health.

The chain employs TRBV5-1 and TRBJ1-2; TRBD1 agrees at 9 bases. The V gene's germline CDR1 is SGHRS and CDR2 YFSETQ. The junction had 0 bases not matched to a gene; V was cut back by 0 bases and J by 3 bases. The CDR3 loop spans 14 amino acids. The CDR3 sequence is CASSLGTGDYGYTF. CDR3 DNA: TGCGCCAGCAGCTTGGGGACAGGGGACTATGGCTACACCTTC.

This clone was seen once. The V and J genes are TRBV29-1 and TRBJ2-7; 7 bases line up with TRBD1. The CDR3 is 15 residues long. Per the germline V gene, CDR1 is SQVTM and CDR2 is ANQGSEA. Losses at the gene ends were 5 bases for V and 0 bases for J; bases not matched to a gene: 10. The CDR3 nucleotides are TGCAGCGTTAAGGGGGTACAGGGGTTCTCCTACGAGCAGTACTTC. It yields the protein CSVKGVQGFSYEQYF.

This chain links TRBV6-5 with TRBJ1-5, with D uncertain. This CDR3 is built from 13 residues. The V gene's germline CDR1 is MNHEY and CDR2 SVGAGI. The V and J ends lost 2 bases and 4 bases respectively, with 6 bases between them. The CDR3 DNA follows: TGTGCCAGCAGTTACCTTCAGAATCAGCCCCAGCATTTT. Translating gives CASSYLQNQPQHF.

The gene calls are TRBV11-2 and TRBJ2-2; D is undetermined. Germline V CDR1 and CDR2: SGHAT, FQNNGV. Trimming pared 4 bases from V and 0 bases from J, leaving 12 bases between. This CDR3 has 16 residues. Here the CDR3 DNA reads TGTGCCAGCAGCTCGGGCGGACGGACGAACACCGGGGAGCTGTTTTTT. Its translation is CASSSGGRTNTGELFF.

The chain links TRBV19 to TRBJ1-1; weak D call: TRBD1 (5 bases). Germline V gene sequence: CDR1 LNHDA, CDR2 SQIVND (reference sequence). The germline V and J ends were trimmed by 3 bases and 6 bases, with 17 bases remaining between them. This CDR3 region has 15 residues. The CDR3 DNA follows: TGTGCCAGTAGTATTATTGGGGCGGTGATTTCTGAAGCTTTCTTT. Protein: CASSIIGAVISEAFF.

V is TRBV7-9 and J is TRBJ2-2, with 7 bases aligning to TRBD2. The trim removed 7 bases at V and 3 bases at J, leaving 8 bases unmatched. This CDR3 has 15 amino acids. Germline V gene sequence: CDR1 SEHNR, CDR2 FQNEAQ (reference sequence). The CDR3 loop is CASTKALADTGELFF. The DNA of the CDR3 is TGTGCCAGCACAAAAGCTCTAGCGGACACCGGGGAGCTGTTTTTT. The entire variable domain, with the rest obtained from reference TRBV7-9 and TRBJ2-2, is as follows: DTGVSQNPRHKITKRGQNVTFRCDPISEHNRLYWYRQTLGQGPEFLTYFQNEAQLEKSRLLSDRFSAERPKGSFSTLEIQRTEQGDSAMYLCASTKALADTGELFFGEGSRLTVL.

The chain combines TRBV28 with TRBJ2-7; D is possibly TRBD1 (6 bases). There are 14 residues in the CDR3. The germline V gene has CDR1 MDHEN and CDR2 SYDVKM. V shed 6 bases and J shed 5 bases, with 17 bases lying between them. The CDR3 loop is CASSSGQLPHEQYF. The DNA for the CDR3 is TGTGCCAGCAGCTCCGGACAGTTACCCCACGAGCAGTACTTC. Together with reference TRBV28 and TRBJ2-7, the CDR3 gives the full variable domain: DVKVTQSSRYLVKRTGEKVFLECVQDMDHENMFWYRQDPGLGLRLIYFSYDVKMKEKGDIPEGYSVSREKKERFSLILESASTNQTSMYLCASSSGQLPHEQYFGPGTRLTVT.

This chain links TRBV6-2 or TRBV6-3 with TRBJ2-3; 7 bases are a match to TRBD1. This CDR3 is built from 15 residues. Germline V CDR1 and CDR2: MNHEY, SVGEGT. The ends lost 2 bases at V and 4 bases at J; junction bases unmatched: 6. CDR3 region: CASSYGQGDPDTQYF. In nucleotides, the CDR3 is TGTGCCAGCAGTTACGGGCAGGGGGACCCAGATACGCAGTATTTT.

The CDR3 DNA follows: TGCGCCAGCAGCCAAGGACCCCAAGAGACCCAGTACTTC. Residues: CASSQGPQETQYF. The chain uses TRBV4-1 and TRBJ2-5; no firm D call. V shed 1 base and J shed 1 base, with 4 bases lying between them. The CDR3 length is 13 residues. CDR1 and CDR2 (germline): MGHRA, YSYEKL.

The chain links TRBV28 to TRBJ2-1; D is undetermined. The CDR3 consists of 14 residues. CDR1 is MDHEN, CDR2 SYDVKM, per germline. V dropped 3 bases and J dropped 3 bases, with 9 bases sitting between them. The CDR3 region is CASSFRQDYNEQFF. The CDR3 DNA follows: TGTGCCAGCAGTTTCCGCCAGGACTACAATGAGCAGTTCTTC.

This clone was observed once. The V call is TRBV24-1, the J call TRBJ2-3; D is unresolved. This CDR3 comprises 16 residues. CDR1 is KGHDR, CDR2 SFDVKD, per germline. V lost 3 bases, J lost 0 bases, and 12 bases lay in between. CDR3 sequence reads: CATSDRPLFSTDTQYF. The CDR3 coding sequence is TGTGCCACCAGTGATAGACCGCTCTTTAGCACAGATACGCAGTATTTT.

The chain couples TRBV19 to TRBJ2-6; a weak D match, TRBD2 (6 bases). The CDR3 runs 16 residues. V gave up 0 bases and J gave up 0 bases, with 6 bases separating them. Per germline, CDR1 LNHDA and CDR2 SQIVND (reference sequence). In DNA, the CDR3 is TGTGCCAGTAGTATAGAGGGGGGCTCTGGGGCCAACGTCCTGACTTTC. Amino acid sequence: CASSIEGGSGANVLTF.

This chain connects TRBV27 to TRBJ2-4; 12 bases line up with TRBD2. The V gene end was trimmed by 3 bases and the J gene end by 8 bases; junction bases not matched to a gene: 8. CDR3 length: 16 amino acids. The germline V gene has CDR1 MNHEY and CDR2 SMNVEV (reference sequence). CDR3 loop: CASSLASGRAGDIQYF. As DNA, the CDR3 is TGTGCCAGCAGTTTGGCTAGCGGGAGGGCCGGGGACATTCAGTACTTC.

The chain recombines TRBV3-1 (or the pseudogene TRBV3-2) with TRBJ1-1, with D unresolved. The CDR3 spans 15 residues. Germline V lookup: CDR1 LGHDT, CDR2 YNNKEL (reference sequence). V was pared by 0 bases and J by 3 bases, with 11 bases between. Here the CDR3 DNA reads TGTGCCAGCAGCCAAGATGGGTGGCAGTACACTGAAGCTTTCTTT. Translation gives CASSQDGWQYTEAFF.

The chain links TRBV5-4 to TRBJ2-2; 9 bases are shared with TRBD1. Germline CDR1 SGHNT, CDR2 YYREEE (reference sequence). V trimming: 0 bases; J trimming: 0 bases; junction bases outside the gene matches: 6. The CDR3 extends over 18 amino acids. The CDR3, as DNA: TGTGCCAGCAGCTTGGACGTGGGACAGGGAGCGAACACCGGGGAGCTGTTTTTT. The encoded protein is CASSLDVGQGANTGELFF.

CDR3 sequence: CASSTGTAIDTIYF. The DNA for the CDR3 is TGTGCCAGCAGCACCGGGACAGCTATAGACACCATATATTTT. V is TRBV3-1 (or the pseudogene TRBV3-2) and J is TRBJ1-3; TRBD1 agrees at 7 bases. Losses at the gene ends were 5 bases for V and 8 bases for J; bases not matched to a gene: 9. The CDR3 is 14 residues long. CDR1 is LGHDT, CDR2 YNNKEL, per germline (reference sequence).